A single sample is the source of the 27 T cell receptor beta chains below, sequenced in a study of T cell responses to AZD1222 COVID-19 vaccine. Sequenced by immunoSEQ multiplex PCR; TCRdb stores in-frame clones only, minus some. Of some 86,000 clones in the sample, about 88% were seen once. The sequences come from peripheral blood, collected 28 days after the second AZD1222 dose. Receptors originate from an adult who received the AZD1222 COVID-19 vaccine.

The count of this clone is one. V and J are TRBV7-2 and TRBJ1-2, with D maybe TRBD1 (5 bases). Germline CDR1 is SGHTA and CDR2 is FQGNSA. The CDR3 has 16 residues. Trimming removed 5 bases from V and 3 bases from J, with 19 bases in between. CDR3 bases: TGTGCCAGCAGCCCTTCCTTGAACCGGGGGGACTATGGCTACACCTTC. Amino acids: CASSPSLNRGDYGYTF.

The rearrangement uses TRBV2 and TRBJ1-2, with a tentative D call TRBD1 (6 bases). The ends were cut back, 9 bases at V and 3 bases at J, with 11 bases in the middle. In germline, CDR1 is SNHLY, CDR2 FYNNEI. The CDR3 covers 12 residues. CDR3 nucleotide sequence: TGTGCCAGGGGGTACAGGGACTATGGCTACACCTTC. It specifies CARGYRDYGYTF.

Notes on this clone: One junction end does not reproduce the germline sequence, and a read error may be involved. This chain links TRBV7-6 with TRBJ1-2; no reliable D call. The CDR3 runs 12 residues. From germline, CDR1 is SGHVS and CDR2 FNYEAQ. The CDR3 DNA reads as TGTGCCAGCAGCTTAGCGGGTCTCCCTACGAGCTTC. Amino acids: CASSLAGLPTSF.

V usage is TRBV27 and J usage is TRBJ1-1; D uncertain. The germline V and J ends were trimmed by 6 bases and 5 bases, with 7 bases remaining between them. This CDR3 contains 11 residues. Germline CDR1 and CDR2: MNHEY and SMNVEV (reference sequence). The CDR3 sequence: CASRSRTEAFF. The CDR3 DNA reads as TGTGCCAGCAGATCGAGAACTGAAGCTTTCTTT.

The chain combines TRBV24-1 with TRBJ2-2; TRBD2 aligns across 16 bases. CDR3 size: 17 residues. From germline, CDR1 is KGHDR and CDR2 SFDVKD. Trimming at V came to 6 bases and at J to 7 bases, leaving 7 bases not matched to a gene. CDR3 sequence reads: CATSLGTSGRASGELFF. CDR3 sequence (DNA): TGTGCCACCAGTCTGGGGACTAGCGGGAGGGCAAGCGGGGAGCTGTTTTTT.

The V gene is TRBV6-4, the J gene TRBJ1-1; possibly TRBD1 for D (6 bases). V lost 3 bases and J 3 bases, leaving 14 bases between the germline ends. CDR1 is MRHNA and CDR2 is SNTAGT in the germline V gene. The CDR3 runs 15 residues. The CDR3 nucleotides are TGTGCCAGCAGTGATCCCGTAACAGGGTACACTGAAGCTTTCTTT. Translation: CASSDPVTGYTEAFF.

The chain is built from TRBV5-6 and TRBJ2-7, with 8 bases matching TRBD2. V trimming: 9 bases; J trimming: 3 bases; junction bases outside the gene matches: 11. Per germline, CDR1 SGHDT and CDR2 YYEEEE. The CDR3 length is 14 residues. CDR3 nucleotides: TGTGCCACCAAAGCGGGGCGGGAGGTCTACGAGCAGTACTTC. It yields the protein CATKAGREVYEQYF.

This clone occurred once. This chain joins TRBV2 and TRBJ2-3; maybe TRBD1 (5 bases). Per the germline V gene, CDR1 is SNHLY and CDR2 is FYNNEI. The CDR3 is 13 residues long. The germline V and J ends were trimmed by 7 bases and 2 bases, with 10 bases remaining between them. The CDR3 DNA is TGTGCCAGCATCGGCAGGGACACAGATACGCAGTATTTT. Encoded protein: CASIGRDTDTQYF. The whole variable domain, filled in from reference TRBV2 and TRBJ2-3, reads EPEVTQTPSHQVTQMGQEVILRCVPISNHLYFYWYRQILGQKVEFLVSFYNNEISEKSEIFDDQFSVERPDGSNFTLKIRSTKLEDSAMYFCASIGRDTDTQYFGPGTRLTVL.

This clone was seen once. The chain combines TRBV2 with TRBJ2-3; 10 bases align to TRBD1. Trimming removed 6 bases from V and 0 bases from J; junction bases left unmatched: 3. The CDR3 is 15 residues long. From germline, CDR1 is SNHLY and CDR2 FYNNEI. The CDR3 loop reads CASRGQGLSTDTQYF. The CDR3 region has the DNA TGTGCCAGCAGGGGACAGGGGTTAAGCACAGATACGCAGTATTTT.

The genes are TRBV20-1 and TRBJ1-5, with unresolved D. Per the germline V gene, CDR1 is DFQATT and CDR2 is SNEGSKA (reference sequence). The CDR3 consists of 14 residues. Trimming left V 6 bases short and J 4 bases short, with 16 bases between. The CDR3 is CSASRGVANQPQHF. The CDR3 DNA follows: TGCAGTGCCAGTCGGGGAGTAGCAAATCAGCCCCAGCATTTT.

The chain has TRBV9 and TRBJ2-3; no clear D gene. Germline loops: CDR1 SGDLS, CDR2 YYNGEE. Deletions cut 2 bases from V and 6 bases from J, with 7 bases between. CDR3 length: 12 residues. The CDR3 sequence: CASSVNGDTQYF. CDR3 nucleotides: TGTGCCAGCAGCGTTAACGGGGATACGCAGTATTTT.

V usage is TRBV29-1 and J usage is TRBJ1-1, with a weak D call TRBD1 (5 bases). Germline V gene data show CDR1 as SQVTM and CDR2 as ANQGSEA. The CDR3 loop spans 11 amino acids. Trimming cost V 2 bases and J 6 bases, with 7 bases left between them. The CDR3 is CSVEQGPEAFF. CDR3 in DNA: TGCAGCGTTGAACAGGGACCTGAAGCTTTCTTT.

The chain joins TRBV7-9 to TRBJ1-4; 7 positions match TRBD1. The germline CDR1 and CDR2 sequences are SEHNR and FQNEAQ (reference sequence). Germline trimming cut 6 bases from V and 3 bases from J; bases unmatched to any gene: 7. The CDR3 extends over 15 amino acids. CDR3 in DNA: TGTGCCAGCAGTGCGACAGGGTCGTCTAATGAAAAACTGTTTTTT. It translates to CASSATGSSNEKLFF.

This rearrangement joins TRBV2 to TRBJ2-3; TRBD2 agrees at 7 bases. CDR3 length: 15 residues. Germline CDR1 SNHLY, CDR2 FYNNEI. Trimming removed 8 bases from V and 0 bases from J; junction bases left unmatched: 8. This CDR3 is CASARAGTSTDTQYF. In DNA form, the CDR3 reads TGTGCCAGCGCAAGAGCGGGGACGAGCACAGATACGCAGTATTTT.

The chain joins TRBV13 to TRBJ2-5; D uncertain. Germline CDR1 and CDR2: PRHDT and FYEKMQ (reference sequence). The CDR3 totals 13 residues. V was clipped by 1 base and J by 0 bases, with 3 bases between them. CDR3 DNA: TGTGCCAGCAGCTTAGCCTACCAAGAGACCCAGTACTTC. Protein sequence: CASSLAYQETQYF.

The chain joins TRBV10-2 to TRBJ1-5; D uncertain. The CDR3 consists of 13 residues. V lost 4 bases, J lost 4 bases, and 8 bases lay in between. CDR1 WSHSY and CDR2 SAAADI come from the germline V gene. This CDR3 is CASSGQLNQPQHF. DNA of the CDR3: TGCGCCAGCAGTGGGCAGTTAAATCAGCCCCAGCATTTT.

The V call is TRBV27, the J call TRBJ2-1; 8 nucleotides align to TRBD2. Germline V gene sequence: CDR1 MNHEY, CDR2 SMNVEV (reference sequence). Unmatched junction bases numbered 16, after V lost 10 bases and J lost 8 bases. The CDR3 runs 15 residues. This CDR3 is CATRLGNFGGDEQFF. CDR3 coding DNA: TGTGCCACCAGACTAGGGAATTTCGGGGGGGATGAGCAGTTCTTC.

This rearrangement joins TRBV19 to TRBJ2-1; D tentatively reads TRBD1 or TRBD2 (5 bases each). Germline assignment: CDR1 LNHDA and CDR2 SQIVND (reference sequence). Trimming took off 7 bases at V and 5 bases at J, with 15 bases between the two ends. This CDR3 is 14 amino acids long. Here the CDR3 reads CASKETGRDNEQFF. CDR3 DNA: TGTGCCAGTAAGGAAACGGGACGCGACAATGAGCAGTTCTTC. The variable domain in full, with the rest retrieved from reference TRBV19 and TRBJ2-1, is DGGITQSPKYLFRKEGQNVTLSCEQNLNHDAMYWYRQDPGQGLRLIYYSQIVNDFQKGDIAEGYSVSREKKESFPLTVTSAQKNPTAFYLCASKETGRDNEQFFGPGTRLTVL.

The chain links TRBV6-2 or TRBV6-3 to TRBJ1-1; perhaps TRBD1 as D (5 bases). Germline assignment: CDR1 MNHEY and CDR2 SVGEGT. V lost 2 bases and J lost 8, with 9 bases in between. CDR3 size: 12 residues. Here the CDR3 reads CASSYRREEAFF. The CDR3 DNA reads TGTGCCAGCAGTTACCGCAGGGAGGAAGCTTTCTTT.

The CDR3 nucleotides are TGTGCCAGCAGCACCCGACAGCTGAGCTCCTACAATGAGCAGTTCTTC. Protein product: CASSTRQLSSYNEQFF. This chain uses TRBV7-9 with TRBJ2-1; weak D call: TRBD1 (5 bases). The V gene lost 5 bases and the J gene lost 0 bases, with 14 bases spanning the gap. CDR1 is SEHNR and CDR2 is FQNEAQ in the germline V gene (reference sequence). The CDR3 is 16 residues long.

The chain uses TRBV18 and TRBJ1-3, with unresolved D. Germline V lookup: CDR1 KGHSH, CDR2 LQKENI. CDR3 size: 17 residues. V dropped 3 bases and J dropped 0 bases, with 15 bases sitting between them. CDR3 sequence reads: CASSPQDLAYSGNTIYF. CDR3 DNA: TGTGCCAGCTCACCTCAAGACCTCGCATACTCTGGAAACACCATATATTTT.

In this sample, this clone turned up a few times. J is TRBJ2-1 and V is TRBV9; the D gene is possibly TRBD1 (5 bases). CDR3 length: 15 amino acids. Germline lookup yields CDR1 SGDLS and CDR2 YYNGEE. Trimming stripped 4 bases from V and 0 bases from J, with 11 bases between. The CDR3 loop reads CASSSRVSSYNEQFF. The DNA of the CDR3 is TGTGCCAGCAGCTCCAGGGTAAGCTCCTACAATGAGCAGTTCTTC. Supplemented by reference TRBV9 and TRBJ2-1, the full variable domain reads DSGVTQTPKHLITATGQRVTLRCSPRSGDLSVYWYQQSLDQGLQFLIQYYNGEERAKGNILERFSAQQFPDLHSELNLSSLELGDSALYFCASSSRVSSYNEQFFGPGTRLTVL.

This chain connects TRBV5-6 to TRBJ1-2; D might be TRBD1 (5 bases). Germline CDR1 and CDR2: SGHDT and YYEEEE. Trimming took off 3 bases at V and 2 bases at J, with 14 bases between the two ends. This CDR3 spans 15 amino acids. This CDR3 is CASSWSPRDNYGYTF. The CDR3 nucleotides are TGTGCCAGCAGCTGGAGCCCCCGGGACAACTATGGCTACACCTTC.

The chain carries TRBV6-5 and TRBJ1-1, with D unclear. CDR3 length equals 14 residues. CDR1 is MNHEY, CDR2 SVGAGI, per germline. V was shortened by 6 bases and J by 0 bases, with 11 bases between the two germline ends. CDR3 loop: CASRTDVLNTEAFF. The CDR3 region has the DNA TGTGCCAGCAGGACGGACGTCCTGAACACTGAAGCTTTCTTT.

This clone was seen more than once but under ten times. The chain joins TRBV11-2 to TRBJ2-7; 7 bases line up with TRBD2. The CDR3 runs to 14 residues. The V segment lost 3 bases and the J segment 2 bases; nucleotides outside the gene matches: 4. Germline V gene lookup returns CDR1 SGHAT and CDR2 FQNNGV. The CDR3 DNA follows: TGTGCCAGCAGCTTTTCTAGCGGACCCTACGAGCAGTACTTC. Translated, it gives CASSFSSGPYEQYF.

The chain employs TRBV6-6 and TRBJ2-5; 7 bases align to TRBD1. The length of the CDR3 is 14 residues. The ends lost 6 bases at V and 3 bases at J; junction bases unmatched: 7. Germline V lookup: CDR1 MNHNY, CDR2 SVGAGI (reference sequence). The DNA of the CDR3 is TGTGCCAGCAGACCTCTTGACAGGGAAGAGACCCAGTACTTC. Its protein product is CASRPLDREETQYF.

This sequence joins TRBV18 and TRBJ2-7; no definite D call. Between the trimmed V and J ends, which lost 0 bases and 3 bases, there was a span of 9 bases. CDR3 length: 14 residues. Per the germline V gene, CDR1 is KGHSH and CDR2 is LQKENI. CDR3: CASSPPSSYYEQYF. In DNA form, the CDR3 reads TGTGCCAGCTCACCACCGTCATCCTACTACGAGCAGTACTTC. Looking up the rest from reference TRBV18 and TRBJ2-7 gives the full variable domain: NAGVMQNPRHLVRRRGQEARLRCSPMKGHSHVYWYRQLPEEGLKFMVYLQKENIIDESGMPKERFSAEFPKEGPSILRIQQVVRGDSAAYFCASSPPSSYYEQYFGPGTRLTVT.